The present TCR beta chain was sequenced within a study of OX40 agonist ivuxolimab in advanced cancers. Study conclusions and caveats: Expanded clones were, on average, more numerous among CD8+ T cells than CD4+.

Using immunoSEQ multiplex PCR, the repertoire was profiled, and TCRdb retains in-frame clones only, with some absent. The sample has 50,000 to 75,000 clones, about 88% seen once. CDR3 length: 16 amino acids. Germline lookup yields CDR1 SGHRS and CDR2 YFSETQ. V gave up 2 bases and J gave up 3 bases; unmatched junction bases: 6. In the case of this clone: Its antigen remains unidentified.

People who had autoimmune disease history or systemic immunosuppression were excluded. This sample comprised CD4+ or CD8+ T cells sorted from blood, obtained in a trial of the OX40 agonist ivuxolimab. The clonotype originates from an adult with an advanced solid tumor such as melanoma, head and neck, liver or kidney cancer. The chain joins TRBV5-1 to TRBJ2-3; 10 positions agree with TRBD2. The CDR3 nucleotides are TGCGCCAGCAGCTTACCCCAACTAGCGGGGACAGATACGCAGTATTTT. This codes for CASSLPQLAGTDTQYF.